Below, one TCR beta chain is given with its context. Antigen: not known. Germline V gives CDR1 MGHRA, CDR2 YSYEKL. The CDR3 spans 16 residues. V lost 4 bases, J lost 7 bases, and 7 bases stayed unmatched. This record comes from a study of cytomegalovirus exposure and HLA in healthy donors. The study, taken as a whole, reports: According to reports, the classifier identified cytomegalovirus status with high specificity and sensitivity. Rarity characterized most TCR sequences, yet some public TCRs appeared in many donors. Through in vitro validation, a few CMV-associated chains were shown to be specific for CMV antigens.

Amplification used 60 Vbeta primers and 13 Jbeta primers. Assay: immunoSEQ multiplex PCR; the TCRdb copy retains only in-frame clones and omits some. The sample yields around 64,000 clones, about four fifths seen once. Whereas donors were nominally healthy upon sampling, unrecorded immune exposures were probable. Sequencing was done on a sample of PBMCs. The sequence derives from a man aged 25 to 45 in good health and CMV-seropositive. V usage is TRBV4-1 and J usage is TRBJ2-1; 13 bases align to TRBD2. CDR3 region: CASSPLAGGPMNEQFF. CDR3 in DNA: TGCGCCAGCAGCCCACTAGCGGGGGGGCCGATGAATGAGCAGTTCTTC.